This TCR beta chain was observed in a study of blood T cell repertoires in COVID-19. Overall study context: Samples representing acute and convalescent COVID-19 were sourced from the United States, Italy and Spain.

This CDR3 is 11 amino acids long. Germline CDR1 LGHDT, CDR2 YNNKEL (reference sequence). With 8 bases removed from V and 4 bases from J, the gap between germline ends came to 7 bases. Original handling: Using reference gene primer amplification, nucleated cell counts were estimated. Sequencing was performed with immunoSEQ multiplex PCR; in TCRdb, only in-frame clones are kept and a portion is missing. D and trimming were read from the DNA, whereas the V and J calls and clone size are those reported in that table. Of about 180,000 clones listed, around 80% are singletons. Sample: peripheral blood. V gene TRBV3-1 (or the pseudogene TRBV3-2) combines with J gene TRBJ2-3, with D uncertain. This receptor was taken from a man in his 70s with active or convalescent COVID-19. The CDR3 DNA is TGTGCCAGCGTCGGAGCAGATACGCAGTATTTT. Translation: CASVGADTQYF.